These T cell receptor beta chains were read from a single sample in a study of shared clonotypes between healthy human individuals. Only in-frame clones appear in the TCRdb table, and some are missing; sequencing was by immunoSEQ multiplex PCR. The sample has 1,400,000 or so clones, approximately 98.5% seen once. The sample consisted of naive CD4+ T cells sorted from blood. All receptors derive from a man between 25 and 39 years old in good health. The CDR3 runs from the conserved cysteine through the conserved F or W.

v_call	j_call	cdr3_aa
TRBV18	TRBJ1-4	CASSPGGVEKLFF
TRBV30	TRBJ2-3	CAWSVPGTGADTQYF
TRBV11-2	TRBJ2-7	CASSRLASRGDGQYF
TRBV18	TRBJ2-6	CASSPVTGQTSGANVLTF
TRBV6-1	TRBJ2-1	CASSERGTGENNEQFF
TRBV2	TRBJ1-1	CASSGWVETEAFF
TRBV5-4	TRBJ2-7	CASSLAPIGGQYF
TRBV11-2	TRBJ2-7	CASSNNRRLNYEQYF
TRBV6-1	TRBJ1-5	CASSYITGQPQHF
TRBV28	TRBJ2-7	CASRMTGVFYEQYF
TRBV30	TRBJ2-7	CAWTRLAGGSEQYF
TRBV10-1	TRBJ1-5	CASSESRGQPQHF
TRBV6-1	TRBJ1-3	CASSPRMRGNTIYF
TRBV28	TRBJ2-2	CASSFSGRALTGELFF
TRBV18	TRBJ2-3	CASSPRTSGGADTQYF
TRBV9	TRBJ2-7	CASSTTGQPLYEQYF
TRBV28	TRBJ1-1	CASSHGQGWAEAFF
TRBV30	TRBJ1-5	CAWSVGHLSNQPQHF
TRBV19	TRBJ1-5	CASSREDRRVQPQHF
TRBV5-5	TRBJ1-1	CASSTDRTNTEAFF
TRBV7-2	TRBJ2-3	CASSSHLGTETQYF
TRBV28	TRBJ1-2	CASSLGKVVGYGYTF
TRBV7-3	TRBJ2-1	CASSPQLAGGAEQFF
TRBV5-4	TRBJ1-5	CASSNQTRGPQHF
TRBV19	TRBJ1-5	CASTQLPENQPQHF
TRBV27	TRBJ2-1	CASSSLAGGASEQFF
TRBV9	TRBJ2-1	CASSVDLPGGSKNEQFF
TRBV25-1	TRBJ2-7	CASRRTSFDEQYF
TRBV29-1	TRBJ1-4	CSVETGSNEKLFF
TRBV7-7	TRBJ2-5	CASSFWTGEQETQYF
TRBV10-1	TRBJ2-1	CASSESTGEYNEQFF
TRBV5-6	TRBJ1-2	CASTPAGQGWGYTF
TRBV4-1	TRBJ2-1	CASSLLAGGPIDEQFF
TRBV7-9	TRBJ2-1	CASSSTSEKHNEQFF
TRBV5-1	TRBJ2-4	CASSPELGAKNIQYF
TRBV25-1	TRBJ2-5	CASSELVLQGTQYF
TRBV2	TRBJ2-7	CASSDEGAPYEQYF
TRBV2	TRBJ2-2	CASSLSGRAAGELFF
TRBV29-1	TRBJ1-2	CSVLLHPTRDPRGYGYTF
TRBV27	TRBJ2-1	CASSDAPSGTPYNEQFF
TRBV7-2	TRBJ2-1	CASSLVGGSYNEQFF
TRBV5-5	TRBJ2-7	CASSLALGASTLSSYEQYF
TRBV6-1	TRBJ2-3	CASSATRDAIPTDTQYF
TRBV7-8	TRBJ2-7	CASSLETLRQTPYEQYF
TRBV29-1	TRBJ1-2	CSATGKLNYGYTF
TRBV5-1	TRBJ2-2	CASSPSQGLAGTGELFF
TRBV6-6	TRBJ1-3	CASTSPGNTIYF
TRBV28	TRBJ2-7	CASRKQTGTYEQYF
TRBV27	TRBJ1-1	CASSSSAAFGAFF
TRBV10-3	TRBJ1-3	CAISGGTGSGNTIYF
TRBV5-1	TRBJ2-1	CASRVGGEQFF
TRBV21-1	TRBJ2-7	CASSTPGTGKPYEQYF
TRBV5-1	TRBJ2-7	CASSPGLGSYEQYF
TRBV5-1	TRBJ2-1	CASSLGSGYYNEQFF
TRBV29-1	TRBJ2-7	CSVGRVEGTYEQYF
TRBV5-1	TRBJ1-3	CASSLAGASSGNTIYF
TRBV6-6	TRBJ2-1	CASTPASGSEQFF
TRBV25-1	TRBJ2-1	CASGLHLDEQFF
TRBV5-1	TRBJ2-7	CASSSSAGVNAYEQYF